The source of this T cell receptor beta chain is a study of shared clonotypes between healthy human individuals (TCRdb year 2020). About the investigation overall: The cohort comprised a couple of women and three men aged 18 to 49 years. For each donor, three plates each were used for CD4 naive and CD4 memory, two plates were used for CD8 naive, and one plate was used for CD8 memory. Blood TCR repertoires of a handful of healthy adults were deeply sequenced to estimate repertoire size and the extent of clonotype sharing between individuals. Libraries were prepared and TCR repertoires were sequenced by different laboratories using diverse techniques, in order to increase sequencing depth and limit assay-specific biases. Per donor, leukapheresis produced somewhere between about 0.85 and 9.5 billion PBMCs. The full study reports these points: Because the study included a small number of donors, the genetic and exposure-history diversity represented was limited. Across several donors, approximately 5% of naive CD4, approximately 3.6% of naive CD8, 2% to 2.5% of memory CD4, and approximately 0.4% of memory CD8 clonotypes were shared. Sampling was limited to blood, and TCR repertoires in tissue likely differ from TCR repertoires in blood. Clonotypes shared by all four sorted-subset donors showed higher generation probabilities than non-shared clonotypes. Larger estimated clonotype richness was generally found for naive subsets than for memory subsets. Based on pairwise subsampling, the degree of clonotype sharing among donors was expected to be affected by sequencing depth. Rarefaction of sorted-subset datasets indicated incomplete sequencing despite the large sequencing depth.

The donors were healthy, HIV-negative adults who had no recently reported acute infections or vaccinations. All donors were Caucasian adults living in Nashville, Tennessee, USA. Magnetic negative selection was used to enrich CD4+ T cells, after which naive cells were positively selected on CD45RA and the negative fraction became the memory subset. Blood was collected by leukapheresis, and PBMCs were isolated by Ficoll-Histopaque density gradient centrifugation and then cryopreserved in liquid nitrogen vapor phase. Analytical flow cytometry was used to check the purity and quantity of each magnetically sorted T cell population. Each sorted fraction had its genomic DNA isolated and then quantified by UV absorbance on a Nanodrop 2000c. This clone was seen just once. Its antigen has not been determined. Within one base of it there is no much larger clone, and no base qualities were kept. From its cysteine to its phenylalanine, the CDR3 spans 14 amino acids. CDR3 DNA is the only sequence kept; it has 42 bases, read in frame from the first base. As encoded in the germline V gene, CDR1 is MNHEY while CDR2 is SVGAGI. V is clipped by 6 bases and J by 6 bases, and the sequence between their germline boundaries is 15 bases long.

Using the deep immunoSEQ assay, TCR CDR3 regions were amplified from genomic DNA by multiplex PCR. For each cell subset, the extracted genomic DNA was distributed evenly across all wells of several immunoSEQ 96-well plates, and each plate served as one replicate. For sorted subsets, roughly 200 ng of genomic DNA, equivalent to tens of thousands of T cell genomes, went into each replicate PCR. Purified libraries were measured with a Qubit 3.0 fluorometer, size-checked on a Bioanalyzer 2100, and measured again with the KAPA Library Quantification kit. A separate single-read 150-cycle Illumina NextSeq 550 flow cell was used to sequence each immunoSEQ 96-well plate. Under the source paper's analysis protocol: The immunoSEQ output contained only junctional sequences without quality scores, so filtering could not match that applied to full-length reads. To assign V/J genes and CDR3, sequences were annotated using PyIR, a Python wrapper for IgBLAST v1.9, with IMGT germline references. Reads were filtered out if the reads had weak V/J assignments (E-value above 1e-6), no CDR3, stop codons, out-of-frame junctions, or ambiguous translated residues. A V3J clonotype was defined by an identical inferred V gene, J gene, and CDR3 amino acid sequence. Percentage overlap between repertoires was computed as shared unique clonotypes divided by the size of the smaller repertoire. Three approaches were used to assess repertoire richness: RTK rarefaction, the Chao1 estimator, and Recon v2.1 estimates of unobserved clonotypes. For all TCRbeta clonotypes obtained by the gDNA method from a few donors, generation probabilities were computed with OLGA. TCRdb re-hosts the immuneACCESS table, in-frame sequences only. Its copies lack some clones; in the studies checked, an unresolved V gene accounts for under half of them, and the cause for the rest is not known. V and J calls and clone size are those listed in that table; D and trimming were worked out from the DNA. In all, the sample holds approximately 940,000 clones, and approximately 80% of those were seen once. Roughly 1.5% of the sample goes to the ten largest clones.

The receptor's source is a man in his late teens or twenties in good health. The sequenced sample consisted of memory CD4+ T cells sorted from blood. Read against the paper, the sample's cell subset or site label means: CD45RA-negative fraction. Here the chain combines TRBV6-5 and TRBJ2-1, with the D gene call left open. CDR3 region: CASSRPPRLNEQFF. The nucleotide sequence reads as follows: TGTGCCAGCAGCCGCCCCCCCCGGCTCAATGAGCAGTTCTTC.